These T cell receptor beta chains were read from a single sample in a study of PD-L1 blockade in urothelial cancer. Libraries were prepared by immunoSEQ multiplex PCR; TCRdb keeps only in-frame clonotypes and omits some of them. The table shows approximately 50,000 clones, with roughly four fifths occurring only once. This specimen was PBMCs, taken around atezolizumab (anti-PD-L1) treatment. Source of these receptors: an older man with urothelial cancer. CDR3s include the opening cysteine and the closing phenylalanine or tryptophan. Each record gives: V gene, D gene, clone size, J gene, CDR3 protein, CDR3 DNA. D genes are given only for firm matches. The size of a clone is reported for some rows only, either as once, few or many, or as a class for expanded clones.

>TRBV5-1|.|.|TRBJ2-2
CASSDQGMRELFF
TGCGCCAGCAGCGACCAGGGGATGAGGGAGCTGTTTTTT
>TRBV7-3|TRBD1|.|TRBJ1-1
CASSSTGGRNTEAFF
TGTGCCAGCAGCTCGACAGGGGGCAGGAACACTGAAGCTTTCTTT
>TRBV7-2|TRBD1|.|TRBJ1-5
CASSLVGGQPQHF
TGTGCCAGCAGCTTAGTAGGGGGCCAGCCCCAGCATTTT
>TRBV28|TRBD1|.|TRBJ2-5
CASSLRGSEETQYF
TGTGCCAGCAGCCTCAGGGGGTCGGAAGAGACCCAGTACTTC
>TRBV6-6|TRBD1|.|TRBJ2-7
CASSYEQGTYEQYF
TGTGCCAGCAGTTACGAACAGGGGACCTACGAGCAGTACTTC
>TRBV6-6|TRBD2|.|TRBJ2-1
CASSYPGLEQDEQFF
TGTGCCAGCAGTTACCCCGGACTAGAGCAGGATGAGCAGTTCTTC
>TRBV4-1|TRBD1|.|TRBJ1-2
CASSQVTGDRYGYTF
TGCGCCAGCAGCCAAGTAACAGGGGACCGCTATGGCTACACCTTC
>TRBV7-2|TRBD1|.|TRBJ1-1
CASSPQDRSTEAFF
TGTGCCAGCAGCCCCCAGGACAGGAGCACTGAAGCTTTCTTT
>TRBV7-3|TRBD2|.|TRBJ2-3
CASSLAGGGAILDTQYF
TGTGCCAGCAGCTTAGCAGGCGGGGGGGCGATTTTGGATACGCAGTATTTT
>TRBV30|.|.|TRBJ1-4
CAWSSFRRRAAGEKLFF
TGTGCCTGGAGTAGTTTTAGGAGGAGAGCTGCGGGGGAAAAACTGTTTTTT
>TRBV30|.|.|TRBJ2-3
CASARRTDTQYF
TGTGCCAGCGCGAGGCGGACAGATACGCAGTATTTT
>TRBV28|.|.|TRBJ1-5
CASSLSLGGNQPQHF
TGTGCCAGCAGTTTATCTTTAGGGGGCAATCAGCCCCAGCATTTT
>TRBV23-1|TRBD1|.|TRBJ1-1
CASSQSPGQGDRDTEAFF
TGCGCCAGCAGTCAATCTCCGGGACAGGGGGATAGGGACACTGAAGCTTTCTTT
>TRBV7-6|.|.|TRBJ1-4
CASSLTATNEKLFF
TGTGCCAGCAGCCTGACTGCAACTAATGAAAAACTGTTTTTT
>TRBV6-4|TRBD1|.|TRBJ1-5
CASSETGTGGQPQHF
TGTGCCAGCAGTGAAACCGGGACAGGGGGTCAGCCCCAGCATTTT
>TRBV6-5|.|.|TRBJ1-1
CASSYSGTIGTEAFF
TGTGCCAGCAGTTACTCGGGGACAATCGGCACTGAAGCTTTCTTT
>TRBV4-3|.|.|TRBJ1-4
CASSQSQGWEKLFF
TGCGCCAGCAGCCAATCGCAGGGATGGGAAAAACTGTTTTTT
>TRBV9|.|.|TRBJ1-4
CASSVKRDGEKLFF
TGTGCCAGCAGCGTAAAGAGGGATGGGGAAAAACTGTTTTTT
>TRBV28|.|once|TRBJ1-4
CASSFRGSTNEKLFF
TGTGCCAGCAGTTTCCGGGGGAGCACTAATGAAAAACTGTTTTTT
>TRBV29-1|TRBD2|.|TRBJ2-1
CSVESPGLAGEGEQFF
TGCAGCGTTGAAAGTCCGGGACTAGCGGGAGAAGGGGAGCAGTTCTTC
>TRBV29-1|.|.|TRBJ1-2
CSVDVTANYGYTF
TGCAGCGTTGACGTGACAGCTAACTATGGCTACACCTTC
>TRBV5-5|.|.|TRBJ1-2
CASSLSGIEGYTF
TGTGCCAGCAGCTTGTCAGGAATAGAGGGCTACACCTTC
>TRBV5-1|TRBD2|.|TRBJ2-5
CASRLLPAGGGETQYF
TGCGCCAGCAGGTTGCTCCCAGCGGGAGGTGGAGAGACCCAGTACTTC
>TRBV7-2|TRBD2|.|TRBJ2-7
CASSPNSGTTYEQYF
TGTGCCAGCAGCCCTAATTCGGGGACTACCTACGAGCAGTACTTC
>TRBV28|.|.|TRBJ2-1
CASSPLRPLLAEQFF
TGTGCCAGCAGTCCCCTAAGACCTCTTCTAGCTGAGCAGTTCTTC
>TRBV19|TRBD1|.|TRBJ1-5
CASSELDRGIGQPQHF
TGTGCCAGTAGTGAACTTGACAGGGGGATTGGGCAGCCCCAGCATTTT
>TRBV19|.|once|TRBJ2-7
CASSIRPRTYEQYF
TGTGCCAGTAGTATCAGGCCGAGAACCTACGAGCAGTACTTC
>TRBV29-1|TRBD1|.|TRBJ2-7
CSVLGTGSSYEQYF
TGCAGCGTTCTCGGGACAGGGAGTTCCTACGAGCAGTACTTC
>TRBV21-1|.|.|TRBJ2-7
CASRRQGSSYEQYF
TGTGCCAGCAGGCGACAGGGTTCCTCCTACGAGCAGTACTTC
>TRBV18|TRBD1|once|TRBJ2-2
CASSPDRVATGELFF
TGTGCCAGCTCACCCGACAGGGTGGCCACCGGGGAGCTGTTTTTT
>TRBV5-1|.|.|TRBJ2-7
CASSLLGSGEQYF
TGCGCCAGCAGCTTGCTAGGGTCGGGAGAGCAGTACTTC
>TRBV7-8|.|.|TRBJ1-2
CASSLEEAYGYTF
TGTGCCAGCAGCTTAGAAGAAGCCTATGGCTACACCTTC